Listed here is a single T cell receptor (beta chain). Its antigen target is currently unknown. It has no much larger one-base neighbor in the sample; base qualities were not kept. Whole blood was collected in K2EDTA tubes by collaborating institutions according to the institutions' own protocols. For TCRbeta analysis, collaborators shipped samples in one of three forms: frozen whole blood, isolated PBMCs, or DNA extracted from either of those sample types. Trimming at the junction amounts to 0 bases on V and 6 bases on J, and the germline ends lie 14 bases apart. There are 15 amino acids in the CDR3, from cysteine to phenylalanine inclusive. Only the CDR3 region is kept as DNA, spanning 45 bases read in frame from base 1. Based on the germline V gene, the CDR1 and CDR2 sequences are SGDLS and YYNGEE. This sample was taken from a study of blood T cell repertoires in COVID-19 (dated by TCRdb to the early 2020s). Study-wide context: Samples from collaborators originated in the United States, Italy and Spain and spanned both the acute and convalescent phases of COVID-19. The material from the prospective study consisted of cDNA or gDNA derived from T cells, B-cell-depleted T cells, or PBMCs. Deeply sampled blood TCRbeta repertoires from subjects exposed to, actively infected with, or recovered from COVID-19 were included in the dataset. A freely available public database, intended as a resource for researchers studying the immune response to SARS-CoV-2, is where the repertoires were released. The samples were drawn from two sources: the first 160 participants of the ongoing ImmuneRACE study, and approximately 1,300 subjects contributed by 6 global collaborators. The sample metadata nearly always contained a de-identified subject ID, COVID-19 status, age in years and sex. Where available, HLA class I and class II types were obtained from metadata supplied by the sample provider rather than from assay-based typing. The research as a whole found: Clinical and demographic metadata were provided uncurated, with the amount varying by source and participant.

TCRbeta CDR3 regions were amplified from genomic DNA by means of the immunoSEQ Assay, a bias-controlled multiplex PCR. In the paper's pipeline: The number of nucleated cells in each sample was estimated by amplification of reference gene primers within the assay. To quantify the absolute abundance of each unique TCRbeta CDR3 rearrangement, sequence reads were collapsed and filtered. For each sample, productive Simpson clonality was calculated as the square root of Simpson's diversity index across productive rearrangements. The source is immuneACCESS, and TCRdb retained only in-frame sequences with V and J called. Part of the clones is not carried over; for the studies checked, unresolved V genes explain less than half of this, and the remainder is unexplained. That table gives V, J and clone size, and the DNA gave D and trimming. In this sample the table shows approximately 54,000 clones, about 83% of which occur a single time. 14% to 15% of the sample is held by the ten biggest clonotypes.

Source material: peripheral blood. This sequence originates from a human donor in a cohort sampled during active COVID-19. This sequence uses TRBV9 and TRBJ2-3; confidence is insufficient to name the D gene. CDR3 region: CASSVAPTPGDTQYF. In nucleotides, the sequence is TGTGCCAGCAGCGTAGCCCCGACCCCGGGTGATACGCAGTATTTT.